Below, 2 T cell receptor beta chains from the same sample are listed, as sequenced in a study of blood T cell repertoires in COVID-19. Measured with immunoSEQ multiplex PCR; TCRdb has only the in-frame clones, and not every one. The sample has around 180,000 clones, approximately 85% seen once. Sequenced sample: peripheral blood. These receptors all stem from a human donor with active or convalescent COVID-19. The donor label of this sample is uncertain.

The J gene is TRBJ2-1, the V gene TRBV5-6, with 7 bases fitting TRBD1. Looked up from germline, CDR1 is SGHDT and CDR2 is YYEEEE. Trimming cost V 4 bases and J 0 bases; bases outside gene matches: 7. This CDR3 has 16 amino acids. CDR3 coding DNA: TGTGCCAGCAGCCTCCTGAGGGACAGCTCCTACAATGAGCAGTTCTTC. Its translation is CASSLLRDSSYNEQFF.

V usage is TRBV2 and J usage is TRBJ2-1, with 14 bases fitting TRBD2. J lost 7 bases, V lost 6 bases, and 5 bases had no gene match. Germline CDR1 SNHLY, CDR2 FYNNEI. The CDR3 consists of 15 residues. CDR3 nucleotides: TGTGCCAGCAGAAAGACTAGCGGGGGGGCTAATGAGCAGTTCTTC. Protein sequence: CASRKTSGGANEQFF.